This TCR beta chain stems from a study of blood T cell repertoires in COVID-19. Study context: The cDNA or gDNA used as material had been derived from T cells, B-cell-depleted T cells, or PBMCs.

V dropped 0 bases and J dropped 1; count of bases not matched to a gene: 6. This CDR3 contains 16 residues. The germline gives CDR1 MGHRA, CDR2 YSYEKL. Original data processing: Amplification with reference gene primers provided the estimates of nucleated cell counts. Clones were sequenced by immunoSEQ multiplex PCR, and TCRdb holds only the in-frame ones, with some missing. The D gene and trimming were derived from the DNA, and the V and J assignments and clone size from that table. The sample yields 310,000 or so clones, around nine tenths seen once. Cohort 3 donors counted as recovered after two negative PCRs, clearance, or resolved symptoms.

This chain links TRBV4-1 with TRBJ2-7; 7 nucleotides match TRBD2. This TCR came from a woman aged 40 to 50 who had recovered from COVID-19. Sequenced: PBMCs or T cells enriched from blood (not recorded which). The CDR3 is CASSQEPIAGSYEQYF. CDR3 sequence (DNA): TGCGCCAGCAGCCAAGAACCCATAGCGGGTTCCTACGAGCAGTACTTC.